Below are 28 T cell receptor beta chains sequenced from a single sample in a study of Ad26.COV2.S vaccination and SARS-CoV-2 variants listed by TCRdb under 2021. Interpreted using the paper, the treatment or condition label stands for: roughly 18 received Ad26.COV2.S at low or high dose, single or two shots; about five received placebo; per-sample allocation not given. For vaccine and placebo recipients, repertoires were sequenced using samples collected on day 63 after the first injection. Library generation was performed with the immunoSEQ multiplex PCR assay. TCRdb mirrors the immuneACCESS table, restricted to in-frame sequences. Some clones are absent from its copies; in checked studies, under half trace to an unresolved V gene, and the reason for the others is unknown. The sample table records about 350,000 clones; around 88% of these occur just once. The ten largest clonotypes hold around 5.3% of the sample.

The sample in question was peripheral blood, obtained in a trial of Ad26.COV2.S vaccine versus placebo. These receptor sequences come from a person aged 18 to 65 who received the Ad26.COV2.S COVID-19 vaccine or a placebo.

A note on this clone: Other nucleotide sequences from this sample produce the same CDR3. The rearrangement links TRBV13 to TRBJ2-1, with D possibly TRBD1 on 6 matching bases. Germline V gene lookup returns CDR1 PRHDT and CDR2 FYEKMQ (reference sequence). The ends were cut back, 2 bases at V and 2 bases at J, with 10 bases in the middle. CDR3 length: 15 amino acids. The CDR3 spells CASSLYRVTYNEQFF. DNA of the CDR3: TGTGCCAGCAGCTTATACAGGGTCACCTACAATGAGCAGTTCTTC.

V usage is TRBV7-9 and J usage is TRBJ2-1; D gene uncertain. V lost 0 bases and J lost 14, with 17 bases in between. Germline V lookup: CDR1 SEHNR, CDR2 FQNEAQ (reference sequence). There are 14 residues in the CDR3. The CDR3 here is CASSLARNYNLEFF. The DNA for the CDR3 is TGTGCCAGCAGCTTAGCCAGGAATTACAATTTGGAGTTCTTC.

This clone was seen a few times. This sequence joins TRBV7-9 and TRBJ2-2, with D possibly being TRBD1 (6 bases). V lost 11 bases and J 1 base, leaving 14 bases between the germline ends. The CDR3 has 14 amino acids. CDR1 and CDR2 (germline): SEHNR, FQNEAQ (reference sequence). DNA for the CDR3: TGTGCCGGGAGCCGGGACAAGAACACCGGGGAGCTGTTTTTT. Translation: CAGSRDKNTGELFF.

The chain recombines TRBV5-1 with TRBJ2-7; 12 nucleotides align to TRBD2. Germline-derived CDR1 and CDR2 are SGHRS and YFSETQ. J was trimmed by 3 bases and V by 2 bases; bases with no gene match: 3. There are 15 residues in the CDR3. The CDR3 here is CASSLLAGGLYEQYF. The CDR3 DNA is TGCGCCAGCAGCTTACTAGCGGGGGGTCTCTACGAGCAGTACTTC.

The V gene is TRBV5-1, the J gene TRBJ2-3, with TRBD2 matching 7 bases. The CDR3 spans 13 residues. V lost 7 bases and J lost 3; bases outside the gene matches: 5. Germline values: CDR1 SGHRS, CDR2 YFSETQ. CDR3 sequence reads: CASVSGITDTQYF. The CDR3 region has the DNA TGCGCCAGCGTAAGCGGGATAACAGATACGCAGTATTTT.

This clone was seen ten or more times. CDR3 in DNA: TGTGCCAGCAGTTTAATGGGTGGGGACCTCCACTTT. Encoded protein: CASSLMGGDLHF. The rearrangement joins TRBV27 to TRBJ1-6, with D uncertain. Germline loops: CDR1 MNHEY, CDR2 SMNVEV (reference sequence). CDR3 length: 12 residues. V lost 2 bases and J lost 15, with 11 bases in between.

The CDR3 region has the DNA TGTGCCAGTAGGAGACAGGGGAGCACTGAAGCTTTCTTT. It is translated as CASRRQGSTEAFF. V usage is TRBV19 and J usage is TRBJ1-1, with 8 bases aligning to TRBD1. With 6 bases clipped from V and 4 bases from J, the junction kept 4 bases outside the gene matches. The CDR3 runs to 13 residues. Germline values: CDR1 LNHDA, CDR2 SQIVND (reference sequence).

The V gene is TRBV4-1, the J gene TRBJ1-4, with D perhaps TRBD1 (6 bases). CDR3 size: 15 residues. With 0 bases removed from V and 7 bases from J, the gap between germline ends came to 12 bases. The germline CDR1 and CDR2 sequences are MGHRA and YSYEKL. CDR3 in DNA: TGCGCCAGCAGCCAAGAACAGGGAGAGGCTGAAAAACTGTTTTTT. Its translation: CASSQEQGEAEKLFF.

V gene TRBV4-3 combines with J gene TRBJ2-5; D possibly uses TRBD1 or TRBD2 (6 bases each). The CDR3 is 15 residues long. V lost 1 base and J 1 base, leaving 10 bases between the germline ends. In germline, CDR1 is LGHNA, CDR2 YSLEER. CDR3 in DNA: TGCGCCAGCAGCCAAGCGGGGGCTCCCCAAGAGACCCAGTACTTC. This gives the protein CASSQAGAPQETQYF.

This clone has ten or more counts. V usage is TRBV27 and J usage is TRBJ2-1; D unresolved. Germline CDR1 MNHEY, CDR2 SMNVEV (reference sequence). The CDR3 consists of 16 residues. The ends were cut back, 5 bases at V and 0 bases at J, with 14 bases in the middle. CDR3 in amino acids: CASSLYLALSYNEQFF. The CDR3 nucleotides are TGTGCCAGCAGTCTATATCTGGCCCTCTCCTACAATGAGCAGTTCTTC.

V gene TRBV7-9 combines with J gene TRBJ1-6; 9 bases align to TRBD1. Unmatched junction bases numbered 2, after V lost 2 bases and J lost 6 bases. This CDR3 is 15 amino acids long. CDR1 and CDR2 (germline): SEHNR, FQNEAQ (reference sequence). CDR3 sequence: CASSLRDRVNSPLHF. The DNA of the CDR3 is TGTGCCAGCAGCTTACGGGACAGGGTTAATTCACCCCTCCACTTT.

This clone occurred once. The chain links TRBV19 to TRBJ1-1; the D is unclear. Germline CDR1 and CDR2: LNHDA and SQIVND (reference sequence). V dropped 9 bases and J dropped 0 bases, with 5 bases sitting between them. This CDR3 is 11 amino acids long. CDR3 in DNA: TGTGCCAGCGGATTGAACACTGAAGCTTTCTTT. It yields the protein CASGLNTEAFF.

The rearrangement uses TRBV7-2 and TRBJ1-2, with 7 bases matching TRBD1. Germline loops: CDR1 SGHTA, CDR2 FQGNSA. The V segment lost 3 bases and the J segment 4 bases; nucleotides outside the gene matches: 5. This CDR3 region has 14 residues. CDR3 DNA: TGTGCCAGCAGCTTCGACCGACAGGGCTATGGCTACACCTTC. It encodes CASSFDRQGYGYTF.

The chain is built from TRBV3-1 (or the pseudogene TRBV3-2) and TRBJ2-7; TRBD2 might be the D (6 bases). Germline CDR1 is LGHDT and CDR2 is YNNKEL (reference sequence). V was pared by 0 bases and J by 7 bases, with 10 bases between. This CDR3 is 13 amino acids long. The CDR3 protein is CASSQERGREQYF. The DNA for the CDR3 is TGTGCCAGCAGCCAAGAACGGGGGAGAGAGCAGTACTTC.

The V and J genes are TRBV2 and TRBJ1-5; 9 bases are a match to TRBD1. CDR1 and CDR2 from the germline V gene are SNHLY and FYNNEI. This CDR3 spans 14 amino acids. J lost 3 bases, V lost 6 bases, and 3 bases had no gene match. Here the CDR3 reads CASRDRGFNQPQHF. The CDR3 coding sequence is TGTGCCAGCAGGGACAGGGGCTTCAATCAGCCCCAGCATTTT.

The V and J genes are TRBV9 and TRBJ1-2; 7 nucleotides match TRBD1. Trimming cost V 1 base and J 3 bases; bases outside gene matches: 9. Germline V gene sequence: CDR1 SGDLS, CDR2 YYNGEE. The CDR3 has 16 residues. The CDR3 DNA follows: TGTGCCAGCAGCGTATCCCTTACAGGGGCTGACTATGGCTACACCTTC. Its protein product is CASSVSLTGADYGYTF.

This chain joins TRBV14 and TRBJ2-7, with D possibly matching TRBD1 (5 bases). V lost 0 bases and J 5 bases, leaving 8 bases between the germline ends. Per germline, CDR1 SGHDN and CDR2 FVKESK. The CDR3 runs 13 residues. The CDR3 nucleotides are TGTGCCAGCAGCCAAGACAGGGTGCACGAGCAGTACTTC. Protein: CASSQDRVHEQYF.

The chain links TRBV9 to TRBJ1-1, with TRBD1 as a possible D gene (5 bases). V shed 0 bases and J shed 5 bases, with 11 bases lying between them. The CDR3 has 14 residues. CDR1 and CDR2 (germline): SGDLS, YYNGEE. The CDR3 is CASSVDQGTTEAFF. The DNA for the CDR3 is TGTGCCAGCAGCGTAGATCAGGGAACGACTGAAGCTTTCTTT.

The chain carries TRBV28 and TRBJ2-7, with 10 positions matching TRBD2. Trimming took 10 bases from V and 2 from J; bases not matched to a gene: 14. Per the germline V gene, CDR1 is MDHEN and CDR2 is SYDVKM. The CDR3 has 16 amino acids. The CDR3 DNA sequence: TGTGCCACCCAAACTAGCGGGATATACTTGACCTACGAGCAGTACTTC. It translates to CATQTSGIYLTYEQYF.

The chain is built from TRBV27 and TRBJ1-6; D gene ambiguous. The length of the CDR3 is 15 residues. Trimming left V 1 base short and J 6 bases short, with 10 bases between. From germline, CDR1 is MNHEY and CDR2 SMNVEV (reference sequence). The CDR3 is CASSLWPGGNSPLHF. The CDR3, as DNA: TGTGCCAGCAGTTTATGGCCTGGAGGTAATTCACCCCTCCACTTT.

This chain uses TRBV5-6 with TRBJ2-4, with D tentatively TRBD1 (6 bases). CDR1 is SGHDT and CDR2 is YYEEEE in the germline V gene. V lost 2 bases to trimming and J lost 4 bases, with 10 bases between them. CDR3 length equals 14 residues. This chain's CDR3 is CASSLSGAKNIQYF. DNA for the CDR3: TGTGCCAGCAGCTTATCAGGGGCGAAAAACATTCAGTACTTC. Based on the CDR3 plus reference TRBV5-6 and TRBJ2-4, the full variable domain is DAGVTQSPTHLIKTRGQQVTLRCSPKSGHDTVSWYQQALGQGPQFIFQYYEEEERQRGNFPDRFSGHQFPNYSSELNVNALLLGDSALYLCASSLSGAKNIQYFGAGTRLSVL.

The chain recombines TRBV2 with TRBJ2-7; D gene unclear. V was trimmed by 6 bases and J by 2 bases, leaving 5 bases between them. This CDR3 is built from 11 residues. Germline CDR1 reads SNHLY; CDR2 reads FYNNEI. CDR3 sequence reads: CASRSTYEQYF. CDR3 coding DNA: TGTGCCAGCAGATCAACCTACGAGCAGTACTTC.

This sequence joins TRBV18 and TRBJ1-3; 11 bases are shared with TRBD1. The J segment lost 4 bases and the V segment lost 2 bases, leaving 7 bases of the junction unmatched. The CDR3 contains 17 residues. Germline V lookup: CDR1 KGHSH, CDR2 LQKENI. CDR3 DNA: TGTGCCAGCTCACCAGCGGACAGGGGGCACCCCGGAAACACCATATATTTT. Translated: CASSPADRGHPGNTIYF. Full variable domain (outside the CDR3, taken from reference TRBV18 and TRBJ1-3): NAGVMQNPRHLVRRRGQEARLRCSPMKGHSHVYWYRQLPEEGLKFMVYLQKENIIDESGMPKERFSAEFPKEGPSILRIQQVVRGDSAAYFCASSPADRGHPGNTIYFGEGSWLTVV.

This clone was seen once. Other DNA sequences in this sample translate to the same CDR3. This chain joins TRBV15 and TRBJ2-7; the D gene is possibly TRBD2 (5 bases). The CDR3 runs to 14 residues. CDR1 is LNHNV, CDR2 YYDKDF, per germline (reference sequence). V lost 1 base to trimming and J lost 0 bases, with 7 bases between them. CDR3 loop: CATSRAGSSYEQYF. The CDR3 DNA sequence: TGTGCCACCAGCAGAGCGGGGAGCTCCTACGAGCAGTACTTC.

V and J are TRBV7-9 and TRBJ2-3; TRBD1 aligns across 8 bases. The germline V gene has CDR1 SEHNR and CDR2 FQNEAQ (reference sequence). The J segment lost 4 bases and the V segment lost 5 bases, leaving 11 bases of the junction unmatched. CDR3 length: 16 amino acids. The CDR3 nucleotides read TGTGCCAGCAGCAAGGGACAGGTCGAATGGGCAGATACGCAGTATTTT. Amino acid sequence: CASSKGQVEWADTQYF.

The chain joins TRBV19 to TRBJ2-1; 9 nucleotides align to TRBD1. J was trimmed by 6 bases and V by 5 bases; bases with no gene match: 2. CDR1 LNHDA and CDR2 SQIVND come from the germline V gene (reference sequence). The CDR3 runs 13 residues. CDR3 DNA sequence: TGTGCCAGTAGTGTGACAGGGGGCAATGAGCAGTTCTTC. This sequence encodes CASSVTGGNEQFF.

Regarding this clone: Within the sample, other DNA sequences also encode this same CDR3. The V gene is TRBV3-1 (or the pseudogene TRBV3-2), the J gene TRBJ1-1, with TRBD1 matching over 8 bases. The ends lost 3 bases at V and 10 bases at J; junction bases unmatched: 1. Germline CDR1 reads LGHDT; CDR2 reads YNNKEL (reference sequence). This CDR3 has 11 residues. The CDR3 region has the DNA TGTGCCAGCAGCCAGACAGGGGTAGCTTTCTTT. This sequence encodes CASSQTGVAFF.

The J gene is TRBJ2-1, the V gene TRBV7-8; TRBD2 matches 7 bases. Germline CDR1 reads SGHVS; CDR2 reads FQNEAQ. The CDR3 has 17 residues. V shed 0 bases, J shed 6 bases, and the junction held 11 bases outside the gene matches. The DNA of the CDR3 is TGTGCCAGCAGCTTAGCCCTAGCAGCTAGCGGCCTCAATGAGCAGTTCTTC. Protein: CASSLALAASGLNEQFF.